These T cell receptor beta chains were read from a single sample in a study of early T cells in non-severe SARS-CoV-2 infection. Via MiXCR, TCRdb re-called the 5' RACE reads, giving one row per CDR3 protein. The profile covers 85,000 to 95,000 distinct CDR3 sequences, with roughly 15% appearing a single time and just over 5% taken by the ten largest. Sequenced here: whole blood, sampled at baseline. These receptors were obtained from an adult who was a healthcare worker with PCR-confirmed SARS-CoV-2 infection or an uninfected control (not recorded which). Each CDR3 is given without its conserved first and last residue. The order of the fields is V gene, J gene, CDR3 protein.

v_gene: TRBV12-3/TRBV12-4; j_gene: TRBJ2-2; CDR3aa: ASSFDRNTGELF
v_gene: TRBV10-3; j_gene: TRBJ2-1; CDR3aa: ANSFREDNEQF
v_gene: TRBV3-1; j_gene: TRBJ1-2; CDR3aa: ASIGTGRDGYT
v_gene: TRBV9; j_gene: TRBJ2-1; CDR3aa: ASSFTSGRMKEQF
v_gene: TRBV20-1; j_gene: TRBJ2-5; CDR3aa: SAKTRDLSQETQY
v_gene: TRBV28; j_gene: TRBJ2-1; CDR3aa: ASSPPLLGEWGNEQF
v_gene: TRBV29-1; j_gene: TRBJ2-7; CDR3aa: SARTGPYEQY
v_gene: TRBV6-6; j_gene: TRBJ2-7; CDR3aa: AISEPGTGGNEQY
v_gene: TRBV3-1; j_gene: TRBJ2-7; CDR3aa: ASSQERWVAGTYEQY
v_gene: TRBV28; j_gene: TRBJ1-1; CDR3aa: ASGPTSHTEAF
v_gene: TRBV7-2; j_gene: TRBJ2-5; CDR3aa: ASSLNEGLTQY
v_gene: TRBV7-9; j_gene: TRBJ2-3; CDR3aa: ASSPPGDLGTDTQY
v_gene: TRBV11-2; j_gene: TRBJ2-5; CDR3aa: ASSPRPEETQY
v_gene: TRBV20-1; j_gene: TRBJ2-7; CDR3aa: SARDGASGYRYEQY
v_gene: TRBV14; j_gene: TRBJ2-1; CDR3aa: ASSQTGNEQF
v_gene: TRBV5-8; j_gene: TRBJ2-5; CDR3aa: ASSARDRVGRETQY
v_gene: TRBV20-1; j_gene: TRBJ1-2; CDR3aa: RGGWDGYT
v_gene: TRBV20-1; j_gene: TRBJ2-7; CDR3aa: SAIFPGTYEQY
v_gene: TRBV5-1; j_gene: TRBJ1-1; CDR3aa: ASSLQGEAEAF
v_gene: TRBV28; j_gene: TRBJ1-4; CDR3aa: ASRLGTPNEKLF
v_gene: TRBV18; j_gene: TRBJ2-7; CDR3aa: ASSPPGMGSNEQY
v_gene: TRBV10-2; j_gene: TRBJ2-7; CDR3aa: ASSEGDEQY
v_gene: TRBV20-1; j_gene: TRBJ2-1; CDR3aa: SGRPSYNEQF
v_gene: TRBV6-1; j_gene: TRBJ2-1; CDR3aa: ASSEAGPRQF
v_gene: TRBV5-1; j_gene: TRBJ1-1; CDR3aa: ASSLAPGTSTEAF
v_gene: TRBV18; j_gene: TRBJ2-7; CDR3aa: ASSPGQGPRQY
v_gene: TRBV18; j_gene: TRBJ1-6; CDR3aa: ASSSSFYNSPLH